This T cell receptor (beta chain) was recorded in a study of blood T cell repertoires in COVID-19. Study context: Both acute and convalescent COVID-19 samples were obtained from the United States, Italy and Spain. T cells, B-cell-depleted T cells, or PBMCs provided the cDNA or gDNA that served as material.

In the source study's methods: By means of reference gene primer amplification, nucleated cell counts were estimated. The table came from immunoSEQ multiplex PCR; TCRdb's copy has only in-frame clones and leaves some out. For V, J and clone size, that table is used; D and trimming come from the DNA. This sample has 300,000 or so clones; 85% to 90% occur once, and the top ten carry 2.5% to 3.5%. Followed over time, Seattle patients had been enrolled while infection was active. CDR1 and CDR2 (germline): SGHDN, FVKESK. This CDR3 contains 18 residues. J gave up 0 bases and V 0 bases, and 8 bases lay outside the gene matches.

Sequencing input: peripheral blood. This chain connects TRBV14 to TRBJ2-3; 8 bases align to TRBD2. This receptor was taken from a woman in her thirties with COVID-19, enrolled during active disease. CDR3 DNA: TGTGCCAGCAGCCAAGAATGGGGGGCTAGCGGGAGCACAGATACGCAGTATTTT. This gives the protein CASSQEWGASGSTDTQYF.